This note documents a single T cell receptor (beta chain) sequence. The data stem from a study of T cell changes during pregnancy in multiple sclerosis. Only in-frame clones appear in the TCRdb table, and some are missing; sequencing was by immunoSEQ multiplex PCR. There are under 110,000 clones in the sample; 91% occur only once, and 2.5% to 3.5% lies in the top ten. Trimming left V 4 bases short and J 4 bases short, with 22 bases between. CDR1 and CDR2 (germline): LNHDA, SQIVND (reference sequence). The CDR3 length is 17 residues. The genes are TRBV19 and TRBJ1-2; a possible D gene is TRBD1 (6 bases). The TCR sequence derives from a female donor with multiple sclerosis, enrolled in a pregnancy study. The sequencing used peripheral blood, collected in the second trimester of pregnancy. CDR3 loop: CASSRIPRDTAFYGYTF. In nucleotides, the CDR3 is TGTGCCAGTAGTAGGATCCCCCGGGACACCGCGTTCTATGGCTACACCTTC.